This paragraph covers one T cell receptor beta chain sequence. Its antigen specificity is not known. No per-base quality is available; no much larger clone lies one base away. Peripheral blood CD8+ and CD4+ T cells from healthy donors, Susac syndrome patients and multiple sclerosis patients were profiled by high-throughput TCR beta sequencing. The Susac syndrome patients fulfilled recently defined diagnostic criteria for definite or probable disease. Bulk CD8+ and CD4+ T cells were purified by magnetic negative isolation, while CD8+ TEMRA cells were enriched using FACS. Blood was drawn into EDTA tubes, processed within 24 hours, and PBMCs were isolated by density gradient centrifugation. PBMCs intended for TCR sequencing were cryopreserved in liquid nitrogen and thawed later in a water bath at 37 degrees C. Purity of sorted or isolated CD4+, CD8+ and CD8+ TEMRA cells was at least 90%. RNA was extracted with the RNeasy kit and about 0.5 to 1 ug was reverse transcribed using random hexamers. TCR beta CDR3 regions were amplified with the immunoSEQ multiplex PCR assay covering 54 Vbeta and 13 Jbeta segments. PCR amplification bias was corrected using a synthetic template baseline for primer optimization and computational correction. Regarding the original processing steps: Reads were assigned to V, D and J genes according to IMGT and analyzed in immunoSEQ Analyzer, with only productive sequences retained. Clonality was computed as one minus Shannon entropy normalized by log2 of the number of productive unique sequences. For each patient and control, public and private clones were evaluated among the 100 most prevalent clones. Clones were defined as Susac-specific when absent from the healthy and MS cohorts, from fewer than 1,200 published viral clones and from other ImmuneACCESS disease sequences. TCRdb itself trimmed the public reads at Q25 with fastp, ran MiXCR and retained productive beta chains. One record per CDR3 amino acid sequence lists the most common genes and DNA. TCRdb's processing, not the authors' own work, is the source of the V and J calls. This sample holds roughly 76,000 distinct CDR3 sequences; about 93% were observed only once. Of the sample, more than 0.4% is held by the ten largest clones.

This specimen belongs to a study of CD8 T cells in Susac syndrome (dated by TCRdb to the late 2010s). A note on the overall study: Among the sequenced Susac syndrome patients, about 6 had clinically active disease and about eight were in clinical remission. The clonality of the CD8+ T cell repertoire was compared across approximately eleven healthy donors, around 14 Susac syndrome patients and under 18 multiple sclerosis patients. Repertoire sequencing was used to test whether CD8+ T cell activation and differentiation in Susac syndrome was antigen driven. Susac syndrome patients were therapy-naive, on corticosteroids (some also receiving IVIg), or on IVIg alone at blood withdrawal.

The investigation overall reported the following: The number of individuals in the TCR sequencing and HLA analysis was recognized as being relatively small. Around 15 Susac-specific public clones were identified in the total CD8+ repertoire, and four to six Susac-specific public clones were identified in the CD8+ TEMRA repertoire. Susac syndrome CD8+ repertoires showed clonal expansion, highest in CD8+ TEMRA cells and greater in clinically active than remitting patients.

This TCR was recovered from a human donor with Susac syndrome. Sequencing input: CD8+ T cells from PBMCs.

The CDR3 sequence is CASSLDARDEQFF. The DNA is TGTGCCAGCAGCTTGGATGCCAGAGATGAGCAGTTCTTC. The sequence joins TRBV7-9 to TRBJ2-1, with no confident D gene call. V is shortened by 3 bases, J by 8 bases, and the region joining them spans 11 bases. Spanning cysteine to phenylalanine, the CDR3 consists of 13 amino acids. Only the CDR3 portion is preserved as DNA: 39 bases, with reading frame beginning at the first base. Sequences SEHNR (CDR1) and FQNEAQ (CDR2) are obtained from the germline V gene (reference sequence).